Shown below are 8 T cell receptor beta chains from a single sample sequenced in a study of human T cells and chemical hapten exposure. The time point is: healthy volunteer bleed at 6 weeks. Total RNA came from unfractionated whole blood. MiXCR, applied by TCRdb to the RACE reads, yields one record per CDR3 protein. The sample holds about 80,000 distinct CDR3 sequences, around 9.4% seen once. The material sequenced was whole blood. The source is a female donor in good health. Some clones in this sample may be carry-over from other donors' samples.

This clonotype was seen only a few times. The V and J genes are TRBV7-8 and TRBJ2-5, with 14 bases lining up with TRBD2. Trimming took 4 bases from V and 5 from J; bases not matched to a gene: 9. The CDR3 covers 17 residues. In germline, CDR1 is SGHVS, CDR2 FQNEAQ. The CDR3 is CASSSRLAGGPRETQYF. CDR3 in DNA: TGTGCCAGCAGCTCCCGACTAGCGGGGGGGCCCCGGGAGACCCAGTACTTC. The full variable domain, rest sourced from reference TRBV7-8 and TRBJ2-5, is GAGVSQSPRYKVAKRGQDVALRCDPISGHVSLFWYQQALGQGPEFLTYFQNEAQLDKSGLPSDRFFAERPEGSVSTLKIQRTQQEDSAVYLCASSSRLAGGPRETQYFGPGTRLLVL.

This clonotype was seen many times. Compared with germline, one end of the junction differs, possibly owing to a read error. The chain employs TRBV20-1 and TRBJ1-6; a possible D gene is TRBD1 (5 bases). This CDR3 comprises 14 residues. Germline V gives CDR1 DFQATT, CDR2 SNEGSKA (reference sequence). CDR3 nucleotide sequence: TGCAGTGCAACGACAGCTTCCTTTAATTCACCCCTCCACTTT. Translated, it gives CSATTASFNSPLHF.

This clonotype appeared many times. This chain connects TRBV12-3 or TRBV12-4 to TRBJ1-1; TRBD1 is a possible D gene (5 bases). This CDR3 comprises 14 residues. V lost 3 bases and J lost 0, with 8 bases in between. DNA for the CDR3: TGTGCCAGCAGTTTGCAGGGCATGAACACTGAAGCTTTCTTT. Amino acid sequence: CASSLQGMNTEAFF.

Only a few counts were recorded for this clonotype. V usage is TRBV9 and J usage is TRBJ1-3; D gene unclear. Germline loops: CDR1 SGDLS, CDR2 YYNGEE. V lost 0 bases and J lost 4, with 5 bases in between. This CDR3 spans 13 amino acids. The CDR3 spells CASSVDEGNTIYF. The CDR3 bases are TGTGCCAGCAGCGTAGATGAGGGAAACACCATATATTTT.

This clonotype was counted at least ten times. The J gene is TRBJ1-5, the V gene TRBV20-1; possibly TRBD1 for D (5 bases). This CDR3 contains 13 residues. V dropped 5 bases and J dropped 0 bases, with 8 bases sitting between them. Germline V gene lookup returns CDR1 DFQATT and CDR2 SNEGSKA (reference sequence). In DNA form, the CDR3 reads TGCAGTGCTTGGGGCATTAGCAATCAGCCCCAGCATTTT. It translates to CSAWGISNQPQHF.

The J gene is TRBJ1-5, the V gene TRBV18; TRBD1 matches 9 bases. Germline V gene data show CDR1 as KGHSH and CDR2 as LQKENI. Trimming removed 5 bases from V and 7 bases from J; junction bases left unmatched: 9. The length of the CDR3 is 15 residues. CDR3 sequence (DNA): TGTGCCAGCTCAACAAAGGGACAGGGAGGCCAGCCCCAGCATTTT. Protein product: CASSTKGQGGQPQHF.

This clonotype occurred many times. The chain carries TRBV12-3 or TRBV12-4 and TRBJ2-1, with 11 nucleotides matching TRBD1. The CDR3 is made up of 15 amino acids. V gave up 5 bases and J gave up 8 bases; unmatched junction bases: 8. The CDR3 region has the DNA TGTGCCAGCAGTCTGCGGGACAGGGGGATGGATGAGCAGTTCTTC. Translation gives CASSLRDRGMDEQFF.

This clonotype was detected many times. The CDR3 DNA follows: TGTGCCAGCAGTTTATCCTACAATGAGCAGTTCTTC. Protein: CASSLSYNEQFF. The rearrangement joins TRBV12-3 or TRBV12-4 to TRBJ2-1, with D unclear. This CDR3 region has 12 residues. V was trimmed by 2 bases and J by 1 base, leaving 0 bases between them.